This passage covers 31 T cell receptor beta chains from one sample sequenced in a study of shared clonotypes between healthy human individuals. Clones were read by immunoSEQ multiplex PCR, and TCRdb kept only the in-frame ones, dropping some. There are about 2.4 million clones in the sample; 85% to 95% occur only once, and 0.13% to 0.15% lies in the top ten. Material: naive CD4+ T cells sorted from blood. Specified subset: CD45RA+ positively selected. These receptors originate from a man aged 18 to 30 in good health.

The V and J genes are TRBV9 and TRBJ2-2, with 7 bases aligning to TRBD2. This CDR3 is built from 16 residues. Germline V CDR1 and CDR2: SGDLS, YYNGEE. J was trimmed by 2 bases and V by 0 bases; bases with no gene match: 4. The DNA of the CDR3 is TGTGCCAGCAGCGTAGTAACTAGCGTTAACACCGGGGAGCTGTTTTTT. Translated: CASSVVTSVNTGELFF.

The rearrangement uses TRBV5-6 and TRBJ2-7; D is unclear. The CDR3 consists of 15 residues. CDR1 is SGHDT and CDR2 is YYEEEE in the germline V gene. Trimming stripped 4 bases from V and 3 bases from J, with 17 bases between. The CDR3 loop reads CASSPRSLASYEQYF. The CDR3 nucleotides are TGTGCCAGCAGCCCTCGAAGTCTTGCCAGCTACGAGCAGTACTTC. Filled out from reference TRBV5-6 and TRBJ2-7, the complete variable domain reads DAGVTQSPTHLIKTRGQQVTLRCSPKSGHDTVSWYQQALGQGPQFIFQYYEEEERQRGNFPDRFSGHQFPNYSSELNVNALLLGDSALYLCASSPRSLASYEQYFGPGTRLTVT.

The V call is TRBV18, the J call TRBJ2-2; 10 nucleotides align to TRBD1. CDR3 length: 15 residues. J was trimmed by 6 bases and V by 6 bases; bases with no gene match: 7. Germline CDR1 KGHSH, CDR2 LQKENI. The CDR3 sequence: CASSPRTGGAGELFF. The DNA of the CDR3 is TGTGCCAGCTCCCCTAGGACAGGGGGAGCCGGGGAGCTGTTTTTT.

The J gene is TRBJ1-2, the V gene TRBV11-3; 9 nucleotides agree with TRBD1. Germline CDR1 reads SGHNT; CDR2 reads YENEEA. V was pared by 5 bases and J by 1 base, with 5 bases of the junction left unmatched. The CDR3 has 15 residues. CDR3 DNA sequence: TGTGCCAGCAGCGTCTGGACAGGGGTTAACTATGGCTACACCTTC. Amino acid sequence: CASSVWTGVNYGYTF.

This rearrangement joins TRBV27 to TRBJ1-1; D is unresolved. This CDR3 comprises 14 residues. Germline values: CDR1 MNHEY, CDR2 SMNVEV (reference sequence). V was trimmed by 3 bases and J by 7 bases, leaving 15 bases between them. CDR3 sequence reads: CASSLREGAIEAFF. The CDR3 coding sequence is TGTGCCAGCAGTTTGAGGGAGGGAGCGATTGAAGCTTTCTTT.

V usage is TRBV7-6 and J usage is TRBJ2-7; possibly TRBD1 or TRBD2 for D (6 bases each). CDR3 length: 15 residues. Trimming removed 1 base at V and 3 bases at J, with 13 bases between. Germline values: CDR1 SGHVS, CDR2 FNYEAQ. The CDR3 nucleotides are TGTGCCAGCAGCTTAGAGGGGGGTGGCGACTACGAGCAGTACTTC. Its protein is CASSLEGGGDYEQYF.

This rearrangement joins TRBV7-6 to TRBJ2-3; TRBD2 might be the D (5 bases). In germline, CDR1 is SGHVS, CDR2 FNYEAQ. CDR3 length equals 21 residues. The V and J ends lost 5 bases and 0 bases respectively, with 30 bases between them. In nucleotides, the CDR3 is TGTGCCAGCAGCCACCAGGTCCAGGTTCGTGAGGGTGGCTCTAGCACAGATACGCAGTATTTT. Protein: CASSHQVQVREGGSSTDTQYF.

The chain combines TRBV10-3 with TRBJ2-2; D might be TRBD2 (7 bases). Germline values: CDR1 ENHRY, CDR2 SYGVKD. The V end lost 7 bases, the J end lost 7 bases, and 13 bases lay between the germline ends. The CDR3 runs to 13 residues. CDR3 bases: TGTGCCATCACGGCGGGGGCCGGCGGGGAGCTGTTTTTT. Translated, it gives CAITAGAGGELFF.

J is TRBJ1-5 and V is TRBV9; TRBD1 is a possible D gene (5 bases). Germline V gene sequence: CDR1 SGDLS, CDR2 YYNGEE. The length of the CDR3 is 13 residues. V was shortened by 4 bases and J by 6 bases, with 11 bases between the two germline ends. The CDR3 nucleotides are TGTGCCAGCAGCCCAGACGGGACTCAGCCCCAGCATTTT. The encoded protein is CASSPDGTQPQHF.

The chain has TRBV4-1 and TRBJ2-5; tentatively, D is TRBD1 (6 bases). V gave up 1 base and J gave up 4 bases, with 22 bases separating them. The CDR3 consists of 18 residues. Per the germline V gene, CDR1 is MGHRA and CDR2 is YSYEKL. CDR3 in DNA: TGCGCCAGCAGCCAAGCGAACCAACAGGGTCGCGTCCGAGAGACCCAGTACTTC. It yields the protein CASSQANQQGRVRETQYF.

This CDR3 is CAISPGTTNEQFF. The DNA for the CDR3 is TGTGCCATCAGCCCCGGGACCACGAATGAGCAGTTCTTC. The chain is built from TRBV10-3 and TRBJ2-1; tentatively, D is TRBD1 or TRBD2 (5 bases each). V gave up 6 bases and J gave up 7 bases, with 13 bases separating them. Germline CDR1 ENHRY, CDR2 SYGVKD. This CDR3 is built from 13 residues.

V gene TRBV4-1 combines with J gene TRBJ1-2; D possibly corresponds to TRBD1 (6 bases). Germline V gene sequence: CDR1 MGHRA, CDR2 YSYEKL. The CDR3 is made up of 15 amino acids. V lost 4 bases to trimming and J lost 0 bases, with 12 bases between them. The CDR3 here is CASSLGTNPNYGYTF. The CDR3 nucleotides are TGCGCCAGCAGCCTTGGGACAAACCCTAACTATGGCTACACCTTC.

A single count supports this clone. The chain recombines TRBV28 with TRBJ1-3; D is unresolved. Germline CDR1 MDHEN, CDR2 SYDVKM. Trimming took 3 bases from V and 2 from J, leaving 8 bases between them. The length of the CDR3 is 14 residues. The CDR3 DNA is TGTGCCAGCAGTTTCCGGCTCACTGGAAACACCATATATTTT. It translates to CASSFRLTGNTIYF. Variable domain in full (rest from reference TRBV28 and TRBJ1-3): DVKVTQSSRYLVKRTGEKVFLECVQDMDHENMFWYRQDPGLGLRLIYFSYDVKMKEKGDIPEGYSVSREKKERFSLILESASTNQTSMYLCASSFRLTGNTIYFGEGSWLTVV.

The CDR3 DNA reads as TGTGCCAGCAGCCCCCCCGGGACAGTTAATTCACCCCTCCACTTT. The encoded protein is CASSPPGTVNSPLHF. The rearrangement joins TRBV25-1 to TRBJ1-6, with 7 bases lining up with TRBD1. CDR1 and CDR2 from the germline V gene are MGHDK and SYGVNS. V was clipped by 6 bases and J by 6 bases; unmatched bases: 8. The CDR3 runs to 15 residues.

This sequence joins TRBV19 and TRBJ2-6, with a weak D call TRBD1 (6 bases). CDR3 length equals 16 residues. The V gene lost 0 bases and the J gene lost 4 bases, with 10 bases spanning the gap. The germline gives CDR1 LNHDA, CDR2 SQIVND (reference sequence). DNA for the CDR3: TGTGCCAGTAGTATAGATTTGGGGGCGGGGGCCAACGTCCTGACTTTC. Translating gives CASSIDLGAGANVLTF. Based on the CDR3 plus reference TRBV19 and TRBJ2-6, the full variable domain is DGGITQSPKYLFRKEGQNVTLSCEQNLNHDAMYWYRQDPGQGLRLIYYSQIVNDFQKGDIAEGYSVSREKKESFPLTVTSAQKNPTAFYLCASSIDLGAGANVLTFGAGSRLTVL.

V gene TRBV6-1 combines with J gene TRBJ2-7; 9 bases match TRBD1. CDR1 and CDR2 (germline): MNHNS, SASEGT. V lost 1 base, J lost 1 base, and 2 bases stayed unmatched. The CDR3 covers 15 residues. The CDR3 spells CASSEGGTGSYEQYF. CDR3 DNA: TGTGCCAGCAGTGAAGGAGGGACAGGGTCCTACGAGCAGTACTTC.

The chain employs TRBV11-2 and TRBJ2-7; 7 bases line up with TRBD1. The CDR3 extends over 15 amino acids. Trimming cost V 1 base and J 3 bases; bases outside gene matches: 6. CDR1 is SGHAT, CDR2 FQNNGV, per germline. The CDR3 sequence: CASSLVQGSIYEQYF. CDR3 bases: TGTGCCAGCAGCTTAGTACAGGGGAGTATCTACGAGCAGTACTTC.

This sequence joins TRBV5-1 and TRBJ1-4, with D maybe TRBD1 (6 bases). The CDR3 length is 16 residues. Deletions cut 3 bases from V and 8 bases from J, with 20 bases between. Germline loops: CDR1 SGHRS, CDR2 YFSETQ. The DNA of the CDR3 is TGCGCCAGCAGCTCGAAGGGGGGCCCGTCGGGGGAAAAACTGTTTTTT. Its protein is CASSSKGGPSGEKLFF.

This chain joins TRBV10-1 and TRBJ2-1; 8 bases match TRBD2. Germline trimming cut 5 bases from V and 4 bases from J; bases unmatched to any gene: 7. CDR3 size: 15 residues. Per the germline V gene, CDR1 is WNHNN and CDR2 is SYGVQD (reference sequence). The DNA of the CDR3 is TGCGCCAGCAGTCCCGGGACGGGGGGGTACAATGAGCAGTTCTTC. Amino acid sequence: CASSPGTGGYNEQFF.

The J gene is TRBJ2-1, the V gene TRBV11-2; 15 bases agree with TRBD2. Per germline, CDR1 SGHAT and CDR2 FQNNGV. V lost 6 bases, J lost 5 bases, and 2 bases stayed unmatched. This CDR3 contains 15 residues. CDR3 amino acids: CASRRTSGRDNEQFF. As DNA, the CDR3 is TGTGCCAGCAGAAGGACTAGCGGGAGGGACAATGAGCAGTTCTTC. Based on the CDR3 plus reference TRBV11-2 and TRBJ2-1, the full variable domain is EAGVAQSPRYKIIEKRQSVAFWCNPISGHATLYWYQQILGQGPKLLIQFQNNGVVDDSQLPKDRFSAERLKGVDSTLKIQPAKLEDSAVYLCASRRTSGRDNEQFFGPGTRLTVL.

This sequence joins TRBV11-3 and TRBJ2-7; 14 positions agree with TRBD2. V lost 5 bases, J lost 1 base, and 4 bases stayed unmatched. The CDR3 consists of 16 residues. The germline CDR1 and CDR2 sequences are SGHNT and YENEEA. In nucleotides, the CDR3 is TGTGCCAGCAGCGAGGGACTAGCGGGGGAATCCTACGAGCAGTACTTC. This sequence encodes CASSEGLAGESYEQYF.

This chain connects TRBV19 to TRBJ2-2; TRBD2 aligns across 7 bases. J was trimmed by 0 bases and V by 6 bases; bases with no gene match: 1. CDR3 length equals 14 residues. Looked up from germline, CDR1 is LNHDA and CDR2 is SQIVND (reference sequence). Here the CDR3 reads CASRLAPNTGELFF. In DNA form, the CDR3 reads TGTGCCAGTAGACTAGCGCCGAACACCGGGGAGCTGTTTTTT.

This chain's CDR3 is CAWNPPGHGLMGPQHF. CDR3 DNA: TGTGCCTGGAATCCACCGGGACACGGCCTGATGGGGCCCCAGCATTTT. The J gene is TRBJ1-5, the V gene TRBV30; the D gene is possibly TRBD1 (6 bases). CDR1 and CDR2 (germline): GTSNPN, SVGIG (reference sequence). This CDR3 is built from 16 residues. V lost 4 bases and J 9 bases, leaving 25 bases between the germline ends.

The chain has TRBV4-1 and TRBJ1-3; 7 bases match TRBD1. The CDR3 consists of 17 residues. The germline gives CDR1 MGHRA, CDR2 YSYEKL. V was pared by 4 bases and J by 0 bases, with 9 bases of the junction left unmatched. The CDR3 bases are TGCGCCAGCAGCCTCCGGGACAGTGAGAACTCTGGAAACACCATATATTTT. Amino acid sequence: CASSLRDSENSGNTIYF.

V is TRBV28 and J is TRBJ2-7; 8 positions agree with TRBD1. This CDR3 is built from 14 residues. Germline V gene data show CDR1 as MDHEN and CDR2 as SYDVKM. V lost 7 bases to trimming and J lost 4 bases; unmatched junction nucleotides: 9. The chain's CDR3 is CASTVPGQAYEQYF. CDR3 nucleotide sequence: TGTGCCAGCACCGTACCGGGACAGGCTTACGAGCAGTACTTC.

The V call is TRBV6-1, the J call TRBJ2-5; the D is unclear. V was trimmed by 8 bases and J by 5 bases, leaving 9 bases between them. From germline, CDR1 is MNHNS and CDR2 SASEGT. The CDR3 totals 11 residues. The CDR3 loop is CASAERETQYF. In DNA, the CDR3 is TGTGCCAGCGCAGAGCGTGAGACCCAGTACTTC.

The chain carries TRBV7-9 and TRBJ2-3; 15 bases align to TRBD2. Germline V gene lookup returns CDR1 SEHNR and CDR2 FQNEAQ (reference sequence). After removal of 4 bases from V and 5 bases from J, the junction contained 10 bases not matched to a gene. The CDR3 consists of 18 residues. This chain's CDR3 is CASSSTGGLAGGRDTQYF. The DNA for the CDR3 is TGTGCCAGCAGCTCGACTGGAGGACTAGCGGGGGGGCGAGATACGCAGTATTTT.

The chain has TRBV9 and TRBJ1-6, with 10 bases aligning to TRBD1. There are 14 residues in the CDR3. V lost 2 bases, J lost 11 bases, and 4 bases stayed unmatched. CDR1 is SGDLS, CDR2 YYNGEE, per germline. CDR3 region: CASSVGQGKTPLHF. Written as DNA, the CDR3 is TGTGCCAGCAGCGTGGGACAGGGGAAGACACCCCTCCACTTT.

This clone was detected a few times. This sequence joins TRBV2 and TRBJ1-6; no definite D call. This CDR3 has 11 amino acids. V was pared by 4 bases and J by 10 bases, with 5 bases between. Germline-derived CDR1 and CDR2 are SNHLY and FYNNEI. CDR3 nucleotides: TGTGCCAGCAGTGGGGGATCACCCCTCCACTTT. Residues: CASSGGSPLHF.

This clone was seen a handful of times. The chain combines TRBV4-1 with TRBJ1-1; D ambiguous. This CDR3 has 14 amino acids. Trimming stripped 4 bases from V and 0 bases from J, with 9 bases between. Germline V lookup: CDR1 MGHRA, CDR2 YSYEKL. This CDR3 is CASSRAPVNTEAFF. The CDR3 nucleotides read TGCGCCAGCAGCCGAGCGCCAGTGAACACTGAAGCTTTCTTT.

The sample holds one count of this clone. The chain links TRBV6-5 to TRBJ2-1; 7 bases match TRBD1. V trimming: 6 bases; J trimming: 2 bases; junction bases outside the gene matches: 4. The germline gives CDR1 MNHEY, CDR2 SVGAGI. The CDR3 contains 14 residues. The CDR3 DNA sequence: TGTGCCAGCAGGACAGGGTTAGCCTACAATGAGCAGTTCTTC. This translates into CASRTGLAYNEQFF.